The TCR beta chain under discussion was sequenced for a study of blood T cells in healthy people across ages. This clonotype came up a few times. Antigen specificity is unknown. A second PCR of 7 to 11 cycles used a sample-barcoded 5' primer and a J-beta primer mix. TCRdb reanalysed the 5' RACE reads using MiXCR and keeps one entry per CDR3 protein. The table has approximately 850,000 distinct CDR3 sequences, around 45% seen once. Findings and caveats of the study: As age increased, TCR beta diversity per million T cells fell in a roughly linear fashion.

Material for sequencing was blood. The sequence was obtained from a man in his sixties in good health.

The CDR3, as DNA: TGCGCCAGCGGACTAGCGGGGAACTACAATGAGCAGTTCTTC. It is translated as CASGLAGNYNEQFF. The rearrangement uses TRBV5-1 and TRBJ2-1, with 12 bases matching TRBD2. Losses at the gene ends were 7 bases for V and 3 bases for J; bases not matched to a gene: 2. Per germline, CDR1 SGHRS and CDR2 YFSETQ. CDR3 length: 14 residues.